The 24 T cell receptor beta chains below come from one sample, sequenced in a study of CD8 T cells in Susac syndrome. When the RNA was reverse transcribed, random hexamers were used with an input of roughly 0.45 to 1 ug. TCRdb re-derived calls from the immunoSEQ multiplex PCR reads in MiXCR, one entry per CDR3 protein. Of around 80,000 distinct CDR3 sequences listed, about 93% are singletons. Sequencing was performed on CD8+ T cells from PBMCs. The receptors derive from a human donor in good health.

The rearrangement joins TRBV27 to TRBJ2-1; no reliable D call. The germline gives CDR1 MNHEY, CDR2 SMNVEV (reference sequence). CDR3 length: 12 residues. V gave up 3 bases and J gave up 9 bases, with 9 bases separating them. The CDR3 loop reads CASSFLQGEQFF. CDR3 nucleotides: TGTGCCAGCAGTTTCCTGCAAGGTGAGCAGTTCTTC.

V gene TRBV6-2 or TRBV6-3 combines with J gene TRBJ1-2; 9 bases are shared with TRBD1. CDR3 length: 15 amino acids. The ends lost 2 bases at V and 3 bases at J; junction bases unmatched: 4. Germline assignment: CDR1 MNHEY and CDR2 SVGEGT. CDR3 amino acids: CASSYPQGADYGYTF. The CDR3, as DNA: TGTGCCAGCAGTTACCCACAGGGGGCGGACTATGGCTACACCTTC.

The chain couples TRBV4-3 to TRBJ2-1, with a weak D call TRBD2 (5 bases). V lost 6 bases and J lost 5, with 14 bases in between. Germline assignment: CDR1 LGHNA and CDR2 YSLEER. This CDR3 has 14 residues. CDR3 region: CASSDYTSDNEQFF. CDR3 sequence (DNA): TGCGCCAGCAGTGACTATACCTCGGACAATGAGCAGTTCTTC.

The rearrangement uses TRBV27 and TRBJ2-7; D is unresolved. Germline V gene data show CDR1 as MNHEY and CDR2 as SMNVEV (reference sequence). Trimming shortened V by 5 bases and J by 3 bases, and 14 bases separated the two germline ends. The CDR3 is 14 residues long. The CDR3 nucleotides read TGTGCCAGCAGTGCCTTGTCCACCTACTACGAGCAGTACGTC. Amino acid sequence: CASSALSTYYEQYV.

This chain uses TRBV7-9 with TRBJ2-1; no definite D call. The germline CDR1 and CDR2 sequences are SEHNR and FQNEAQ (reference sequence). V lost 4 bases and J 12 bases, leaving 13 bases between the germline ends. The CDR3 spans 12 residues. CDR3 amino acids: CASSSLDGRQFF. The CDR3 DNA is TGTGCCAGCAGCTCCCTGGACGGCCGGCAGTTCTTC.

CDR3 amino acids: CASSFFGGPSPYEQYV. The CDR3 DNA reads as TGTGCCAGCAGCTTTTTCGGGGGCCCGAGCCCGTACGAGCAGTACGTC. The chain carries TRBV7-9 and TRBJ2-7; tentatively, D is TRBD1 or TRBD2 (6 bases each). Trimming took off 3 bases at V and 4 bases at J, with 19 bases between the two ends. CDR3 size: 16 residues. The germline V gene has CDR1 SEHNR and CDR2 FQNEAQ (reference sequence).

The CDR3 nucleotides are TGTGCCAGCAGCTTCCCTAGCGGGCCTAGCACAGATACGCAGTATTTT. It specifies CASSFPSGPSTDTQYF. V and J are TRBV13 and TRBJ2-3; 8 positions agree with TRBD2. V was clipped by 3 bases and J by 0 bases; unmatched bases: 5. Germline CDR1 is PRHDT and CDR2 is FYEKMQ (reference sequence). The CDR3 extends over 16 amino acids.

The chain couples TRBV20-1 to TRBJ2-7, with TRBD1 identical over 7 bases. Unmatched junction bases numbered 10, after V lost 1 base and J lost 4 bases. CDR1 is DFQATT and CDR2 is SNEGSKA in the germline V gene (reference sequence). The CDR3 consists of 15 residues. The CDR3 here is CSARGPGTDIYEQYF. Written as DNA, the CDR3 is TGCAGTGCTAGAGGCCCCGGGACAGACATATACGAGCAGTACTTC.

The chain couples TRBV27 to TRBJ1-4; D call uncertain. Trimming removed 2 bases at V and 4 bases at J, with 8 bases between. Germline-derived CDR1 and CDR2 are MNHEY and SMNVEV (reference sequence). The CDR3 is 14 residues long. The CDR3 DNA reads as TGTGCCAGCAGTTTACGGCATCGTAATGAAAAACTGTTTTTT. Translated, it gives CASSLRHRNEKLFF.

This rearrangement joins TRBV9 to TRBJ2-1, with 7 nucleotides matching TRBD2. Germline values: CDR1 SGDLS, CDR2 YYNGEE. V was clipped by 7 bases and J by 1 base; unmatched bases: 5. The CDR3 spans 14 residues. The CDR3 sequence: CASARGGSYNEQFF. The CDR3 DNA is TGTGCCAGCGCCCGGGGAGGGTCCTACAATGAGCAGTTCTTC.

CDR3 DNA sequence: TGTGCCAGCAGTTCACTAGCCTACTCCTACAATGAGCAGTTCTTC. It codes for CASSSLAYSYNEQFF. The V call is TRBV6-6, the J call TRBJ2-1; D perhaps matches TRBD2 (6 bases). Germline CDR1 and CDR2: MNHNY and SVGAGI (reference sequence). CDR3 length: 15 residues. Deletions cut 4 bases from V and 0 bases from J, with 10 bases between.

The CDR3 sequence: CASSFTVTPNYGYTF. The CDR3 coding sequence is TGTGCCAGCAGTTTTACCGTCACCCCTAACTATGGCTACACCTTC. V is TRBV12-3 or TRBV12-4 and J is TRBJ1-2; D unclear. V was cut by 3 bases and J by 0 bases, with 11 bases left in between. The CDR3 spans 15 residues.

The genes are TRBV9 and TRBJ2-3, with 7 nucleotides matching TRBD2. CDR1 and CDR2 (germline): SGDLS, YYNGEE. The length of the CDR3 is 16 residues. The junction had 12 bases not matched to a gene; V was cut back by 2 bases and J by 6 bases. The CDR3 sequence is CASSVPSGIAPDTQYF. The CDR3 DNA reads as TGTGCCAGCAGCGTCCCCAGCGGGATTGCCCCGGATACGCAGTATTTT.

The sample holds a few counts of this clonotype. V is TRBV13 and J is TRBJ2-1; weak D call: TRBD2 (6 bases). This CDR3 is built from 15 residues. Germline assignment: CDR1 PRHDT and CDR2 FYEKMQ (reference sequence). Trimming took 6 bases from V and 4 from J, leaving 16 bases between them. The CDR3 loop is CASSFSTSRYNEQFF. In nucleotides, the CDR3 is TGTGCCAGCAGTTTTAGTACTAGCAGATACAATGAGCAGTTCTTC.

The chain joins TRBV20-1 to TRBJ2-1; no clear D. V dropped 6 bases and J dropped 6 bases, with 15 bases sitting between them. The CDR3 is 13 residues long. Per germline, CDR1 DFQATT and CDR2 SNEGSKA (reference sequence). The CDR3 sequence is CSALDRSGNEQFF. CDR3 nucleotide sequence: TGCAGTGCCTTGGACCGGTCCGGCAATGAGCAGTTCTTC.

This clonotype was observed once. The rearrangement uses TRBV5-1 and TRBJ1-1, with D possibly being TRBD1 (6 bases). Trimming stripped 2 bases from V and 5 bases from J, with 10 bases between. The CDR3 extends over 13 amino acids. Per the germline V gene, CDR1 is SGHRS and CDR2 is YFSETQ. In nucleotides, the CDR3 is TGCGCCAGCAGCTTCGGAGGGGGGACTGAAGCTTTCTTT. As protein: CASSFGGGTEAFF.

The chain is built from TRBV29-1 and TRBJ2-3; D remains ambiguous. There are 10 residues in the CDR3. V was trimmed by 6 bases and J by 6 bases, leaving 7 bases between them. The germline V gene encodes CDR1 SQVTM and CDR2 ANQGSEA. The CDR3 DNA reads TGCAGCGTCGTTAGGGATACGCAGTATTTT. The encoded protein is CSVVRDTQYF.

This clonotype was detected only once. J is TRBJ2-1 and V is TRBV12-3 or TRBV12-4; D is perhaps TRBD1 (5 bases). V was cut by 8 bases and J by 0 bases, with 8 bases left in between. The CDR3 covers 13 residues. The DNA of the CDR3 is TGTGCCAGCGTGGACACCTCCTACAATGAGCAGTTCTTC. Protein product: CASVDTSYNEQFF.

The sample holds one count of this clonotype. The chain is built from TRBV4-1 and TRBJ1-3; D uncertain. Trimming pared 1 base from V and 4 bases from J, leaving 8 bases between. The germline V gene has CDR1 MGHRA and CDR2 YSYEKL. This CDR3 contains 14 residues. The CDR3 bases are TGCGCCAGCAGCCAAGCCCCGGTCGGAAACACCATATATTTT. Translation gives CASSQAPVGNTIYF.

The V and J genes are TRBV9 and TRBJ1-5; 9 positions agree with TRBD1. The CDR3 consists of 15 residues. Per germline, CDR1 SGDLS and CDR2 YYNGEE. Trimming at V came to 4 bases and at J to 7 bases, leaving 9 bases not matched to a gene. The CDR3 loop is CASSQTGGSGQPQHF. In DNA, the CDR3 is TGTGCCAGCAGCCAGACAGGGGGATCTGGGCAGCCCCAGCATTTT. The full variable domain, completed using reference TRBV9 and TRBJ1-5, is DSGVTQTPKHLITATGQRVTLRCSPRSGDLSVYWYQQSLDQGLQFLIQYYNGEERAKGNILERFSAQQFPDLHSELNLSSLELGDSALYFCASSQTGGSGQPQHFGDGTRLSIL.

This clonotype was seen only once. V usage is TRBV10-3 and J usage is TRBJ2-3; D not resolved. The CDR3 covers 14 residues. The germline V and J ends were trimmed by 4 bases and 0 bases, with 8 bases remaining between them. The germline V gene encodes CDR1 ENHRY and CDR2 SYGVKD. In DNA form, the CDR3 reads TGTGCCATCAGTGGGCAGTCTAGCACAGATACGCAGTATTTT. Encoded protein: CAISGQSSTDTQYF.

The chain employs TRBV29-1 and TRBJ2-5; D could derive from TRBD1 or TRBD2 (5 bases each). V lost 3 bases, J lost 5 bases, and 16 bases lay in between. The germline V gene encodes CDR1 SQVTM and CDR2 ANQGSEA. The CDR3 extends over 14 amino acids. In nucleotides, the CDR3 is TGCAGCGTTGACGATCGGGGCGAGGGGGAGACCCAGTACTTC. Translation: CSVDDRGEGETQYF.

The chain is built from TRBV7-6 and TRBJ1-4, with 8 bases matching TRBD1. The CDR3 loop spans 17 amino acids. Germline V CDR1 and CDR2: SGHVS, FNYEAQ. V lost 4 bases, J lost 1 base, and 8 bases stayed unmatched. CDR3 residues: CASSSAITGGTNEKLFF. CDR3 in DNA: TGTGCCAGCAGCTCCGCTATAACAGGGGGAACTAATGAAAAACTGTTTTTT.

J is TRBJ2-5 and V is TRBV7-9, with D unresolved. Germline V gives CDR1 SEHNR, CDR2 FQNEAQ (reference sequence). The CDR3 consists of 13 residues. Trimming pared 8 bases from V and 1 base from J, leaving 11 bases between. The CDR3 sequence: CASRGSSQETQYF. The DNA of the CDR3 is TGTGCCAGCCGAGGCAGTAGCCAAGAGACCCAGTACTTC.